These T cell receptor beta chains were read from a single sample in a study of shared clonotypes between healthy human individuals. The assay was immunoSEQ multiplex PCR, and TCRdb's table has in-frame clones only and misses some. The data contain 1.6 million or so clones, roughly 96% of them singletons. Sequencing was carried out using naive CD4+ T cells sorted from blood. The receptors were gathered from a man younger than 40 in good health. Each CDR3 is given with its conserved first and last residue. A D gene is named only where the DNA matches it firmly. The size field is filled for only some rows; it gives once, few, many or a size class.

V gene	J gene	clone size	D gene	CDR3 DNA	CDR3 protein
TRBV13	TRBJ2-7	once	-	TGTGCCAGCAGCTTAGGCCGGTTACGGCTAACCTTCTCCTACGAGCAGTACTTC	CASSLGRLRLTFSYEQYF
TRBV4-3	TRBJ1-4	-	-	TGCGCCAGCAGCCAAGATCAGGGACTTCCTAATGAAAAACTGTTTTTT	CASSQDQGLPNEKLFF
TRBV5-3	TRBJ2-2	-	-	TGTGCCAGAAGCCCGGCGTTGGGCGGGGAGCTGTTTTTT	CARSPALGGELFF
TRBV25-1	TRBJ2-7	-	-	TGTGCCAGCAGTGAATCAGGCTTCTCCTACGAGCAGTACTTC	CASSESGFSYEQYF
TRBV2	TRBJ2-7	-	-	TGTGCCAGCAGTAAGTTGCAGGGTGTGTACGAGCAGTACTTC	CASSKLQGVYEQYF
TRBV10-3	TRBJ1-3	-	-	TGTGCCATCAGTGACAGAAGCTCTGGAAACACCATATATTTT	CAISDRSSGNTIYF
TRBV6-1	TRBJ2-7	-	TRBD1	TGTGCCAGCAGTGAAAGGTGGGGGACAGGAGGCTACGAGCAGTACTTC	CASSERWGTGGYEQYF
TRBV4-3	TRBJ1-1	-	-	TGCGCCAGCAGCCCCCTTGGGGGGTTGGCTTTCTTT	CASSPLGGLAFF
TRBV6-5	TRBJ2-2	-	-	TGTGCCCGGAATAGGACAGAGAACACCGGGGAGCTGTTTTTT	CARNRTENTGELFF
TRBV9	TRBJ2-1	-	-	TGTGCCAGCAGCGTAGTTGGGCAAAACAATGAGCAGTTCTTC	CASSVVGQNNEQFF
TRBV20-1	TRBJ2-7	-	-	TGCAGTGCCGGAGAGCTTTACGAGCAGTACTTC	CSAGELYEQYF
TRBV29-1	TRBJ1-5	-	-	TGCAGCGTTGACAGCCCATCGACAGACACCAATCAGCCCCAGCATTTT	CSVDSPSTDTNQPQHF
TRBV5-1	TRBJ2-5	-	-	TGCGCCAGCACATCCGGGACAATTGAAGAGACCCAGTACTTC	CASTSGTIEETQYF
TRBV19	TRBJ1-1	-	-	TGTGCCAGTAGTATAGGCACGGGGGTGATGAACACTGAAGCTTTCTTT	CASSIGTGVMNTEAFF
TRBV10-3	TRBJ2-7	-	TRBD1	TGTGGGGCAGGGGGTAGCTCCTACGAGCAGTACTTC	CGAGGSSYEQYF
TRBV7-3	TRBJ2-1	once	-	TGTGCCAGCAGCTTACACCCTCCTCGGGCGAATGAGCAGTTCTTC	CASSLHPPRANEQFF
TRBV5-1	TRBJ1-5	-	TRBD1	TGCGCCAGCAGCTTAGGACAGGGGGGAATGAATCAGCCCCAGCATTTT	CASSLGQGGMNQPQHF
TRBV5-1	TRBJ2-7	-	-	TGCGCCAGCAGCTTGGAAAGCGGAATCATCACCTACGAGCAGTACTTC	CASSLESGIITYEQYF
TRBV29-1	TRBJ2-1	once	-	TGCAGCGTTGAAGATGCGAGTTGGGGCGTCTACAATGAGCAGTTCTTC	CSVEDASWGVYNEQFF
TRBV28	TRBJ1-3	-	TRBD1	TGTGCCAGCAGAGGACAGGGTGCAAACACCATATATTTT	CASRGQGANTIYF
TRBV10-1	TRBJ2-7	-	TRBD1	TGCGCCAGCAGTGGGTCTGTAGGGGGCCGGGAGTACTTC	CASSGSVGGREYF
TRBV19	TRBJ1-2	-	TRBD1	TGTGCCAGTAGTTTGGACAGGTGGGACTATGGCTACACCTTC	CASSLDRWDYGYTF
TRBV7-2	TRBJ2-7	few	TRBD2	TGTGCCAGCAGCTTCCTACTAGCGGGGAAGTACGAGCAGTACTTC	CASSFLLAGKYEQYF
TRBV6-5	TRBJ2-3	-	TRBD2	TGTGCCAGCAGTTATGGGGGAGGGCCCCCCACAGATACGCAGTATTTT	CASSYGGGPPTDTQYF
TRBV18	TRBJ2-1	-	-	TGTGCCAGCTCACAGACGGTGGATGAGCAGTTCTTC	CASSQTVDEQFF
TRBV25-1	TRBJ1-1	-	-	TGTGCCAGCAGTGAATTCGGGATGATTAGCGTAGGAGCTTTCTTT	CASSEFGMISVGAFF
TRBV10-2	TRBJ2-7	-	TRBD2	TGCGCCAGCAGCGAACCGGGACTACCCTCCGAGCAGTACTTC	CASSEPGLPSEQYF
TRBV28	TRBJ2-7	-	TRBD2	TGTGCCAGCCGGACTAGCGGATACGAGCAGTACTTC	CASRTSGYEQYF
TRBV6-1	TRBJ2-1	once	-	TGTGCCAGCAGTGAAGGGGGCCCTTACAATGAGCAGTTCTTC	CASSEGGPYNEQFF
TRBV7-2	TRBJ2-7	once	-	TGTGCCAGCAGCTTGGATCGGCCCTACGAGCAGTACTTC	CASSLDRPYEQYF
TRBV18	TRBJ2-2	once	TRBD2	TGTGCCAGCTCACCACTGCGCGGGCGGGAGATATCGGCCGGGGAGCTGTTTTTT	CASSPLRGREISAGELFF
TRBV2	TRBJ2-7	-	-	TGTGCCAGCAGTGAACGCTTCTCGACTAGTTCGTTGCACTACGAGCAGTACTTC	CASSERFSTSSLHYEQYF
TRBV5-4	TRBJ2-5	-	TRBD1	TGTGCCAGCAGTGGGGACAGGGAACTACAAGAGACCCAGTACTTC	CASSGDRELQETQYF
TRBV7-3	TRBJ2-2	-	TRBD2	TGTGCCAGCAGGTGGCGGGAGACCGGGGAGCTGTTTTTT	CASRWRETGELFF
TRBV5-4	TRBJ2-3	few	TRBD2	TGTGCCAGCAGCTTGGGGACTAGCGGGAGCACAGATACGCAGTATTTT	CASSLGTSGSTDTQYF
TRBV5-1	TRBJ1-5	few	-	TGCGCCAGCAGCCCCGCCGGTGGGACATATAGCAATCAGCCCCAGCATTTT	CASSPAGGTYSNQPQHF
TRBV4-1	TRBJ2-3	-	-	TGCGCCAGCAGCCAATTACTTATTAGCACAGATACGCAGTATTTT	CASSQLLISTDTQYF
TRBV7-9	TRBJ2-1	-	-	TGTGCCGGGGGGAATGAGCAGTTCTTC	CAGGNEQFF
TRBV5-4	TRBJ2-2	-	TRBD2	TGTGCCAGCAGCTCCGCGGCTAGCGGACGTATCAGAGACACCGGGGAGCTGTTTTTT	CASSSAASGRIRDTGELFF
TRBV5-1	TRBJ1-2	-	TRBD1	TGCGCCAGCAGCCCCCAAGGGACAGGGGGAGGTAATGGCTACACCTTC	CASSPQGTGGGNGYTF
TRBV28	TRBJ2-5	-	-	TGTGCCAGCAGTTTAGGGGGGGCGCGGTTGGAGACCCAGTACTTC	CASSLGGARLETQYF
TRBV5-4	TRBJ2-7	-	-	TGTGCCAGCAGTAACCTCTTGGGGCTACACGAGCAGTACTTC	CASSNLLGLHEQYF
TRBV7-6	TRBJ2-3	-	-	TGTGCCAGCAGCTCAGCGTGGGGAAGCACAGATACGCAGTATTTT	CASSSAWGSTDTQYF
TRBV5-1	TRBJ2-3	-	-	TGCGCCAGCAGCTTGTTTAGCGGTACTAGCACAGATACGCAGTATTTT	CASSLFSGTSTDTQYF
TRBV6-6	TRBJ2-7	-	-	TGTGCCAGCAGCCCCTCCCCACCGAAAAACTACGAGCAGTACTTC	CASSPSPPKNYEQYF
TRBV5-4	TRBJ1-2	-	TRBD1	TGTGCCAGCAGCGCGACAGGGTTAAACTATGGCTACACCTTC	CASSATGLNYGYTF
TRBV4-1	TRBJ2-1	-	-	TGCGCCAGCAGCCAAGAAGGACGCGGCGGTGATCAGTTCTTC	CASSQEGRGGDQFF
TRBV5-5	TRBJ2-1	-	-	TGTGCCAGCAGCTTGGAAGTACTCTCCTACAATGAGCAGTTCTTC	CASSLEVLSYNEQFF
TRBV18	TRBJ2-2	-	TRBD2	TGTGCCAGCTCACCGAGACTAGCGGAAACCGGGGAGCTGTTTTTT	CASSPRLAETGELFF
TRBV28	TRBJ2-1	-	TRBD2	TGTGCCACTAGCGGGAGCTCCTACAATGAGCAGTTCTTC	CATSGSSYNEQFF
TRBV7-9	TRBJ2-3	once	-	TGTGCCAGCAGGCCGATCAGGGAGTCCACAGATACGCAGTATTTT	CASRPIRESTDTQYF
TRBV10-3	TRBJ2-1	-	TRBD2	TGTGCCATCAGGAGGACTAGCGGGACCAATGAGCAGTTCTTC	CAIRRTSGTNEQFF
TRBV5-4	TRBJ1-4	-	-	TGTGCCAGCAGCTCGGGACGGACGACTAATGAAAAACTGTTTTTT	CASSSGRTTNEKLFF
TRBV7-2	TRBJ1-2	-	-	TGTGCCAGCAGCTTAGCGCCCCCAGGGACTAACTATGGCTACACCTTC	CASSLAPPGTNYGYTF